Listed here are 8 T cell receptor beta chains from one sample, sequenced in a study of blood T cell repertoires in COVID-19. Repertoires were generated with immunoSEQ multiplex PCR, while TCRdb's copy carries only in-frame clones and drops some. The data contain a few hundred thousand clones, 80% to 90% of them singletons. The sample consisted of PBMCs or T cells enriched from blood (not recorded which). Source of these receptors: a woman between 45 and 65 years old who had been exposed to COVID-19.

The V and J genes are TRBV18 and TRBJ1-4; D call uncertain. Trimming left V 3 bases short and J 0 bases short, with 11 bases between. Germline lookup yields CDR1 KGHSH and CDR2 LQKENI. This CDR3 comprises 16 residues. CDR3 protein: CASSPDSTPTNEKLFF. CDR3 DNA sequence: TGTGCCAGCTCACCGGACTCGACCCCAACTAATGAAAAACTGTTTTTT.

V usage is TRBV7-6 and J usage is TRBJ1-1, with D unclear. V lost 3 bases, J lost 5 bases, and 10 bases lay in between. CDR1 and CDR2 from the germline V gene are SGHVS and FNYEAQ. The CDR3 totals 13 residues. CDR3 DNA sequence: TGTGCCAGCAGCTTTGGGGAGGAGACTGAAGCTTTCTTT. It yields the protein CASSFGEETEAFF. The variable domain in full, completed from reference TRBV7-6 and TRBJ1-1, reads GAGVSQSPRYKVTKRGQDVALRCDPISGHVSLYWYRQALGQGPEFLTYFNYEAQQDKSGLPNDRFSAERPEGSISTLTIQRTEQRDSAMYRCASSFGEETEAFFGQGTRLTVV.

The V and J genes are TRBV18 and TRBJ1-1; 7 bases align to TRBD1. The CDR3 spans 11 residues. J was trimmed by 14 bases and V by 2 bases; bases with no gene match: 5. From germline, CDR1 is KGHSH and CDR2 LQKENI. The DNA of the CDR3 is TGTGCCAGCTCACCATTACAGGGGCGGTTCTTT. Its translation is CASSPLQGRFF.

The rearrangement links TRBV5-1 to TRBJ2-5; D call uncertain. The CDR3 loop spans 12 amino acids. From germline, CDR1 is SGHRS and CDR2 YFSETQ. The ends were cut back, 1 base at V and 2 bases at J, with 3 bases in the middle. CDR3 region: CASSLSQETQYF. The CDR3 bases are TGCGCCAGCAGCTTGTCACAAGAGACCCAGTACTTC.

The chain links TRBV9 to TRBJ2-5, with D possibly being TRBD2 (5 bases). CDR3 size: 14 residues. Germline-derived CDR1 and CDR2 are SGDLS and YYNGEE. Trimming pared 0 bases from V and 5 bases from J, leaving 11 bases between. The CDR3, as DNA: TGTGCCAGCAGCGTAGGTCCGGGCGGGGAGACCCAGTACTTC. Translated, it gives CASSVGPGGETQYF. The full variable domain, its missing parts supplied by reference TRBV9 and TRBJ2-5, is DSGVTQTPKHLITATGQRVTLRCSPRSGDLSVYWYQQSLDQGLQFLIQYYNGEERAKGNILERFSAQQFPDLHSELNLSSLELGDSALYFCASSVGPGGETQYFGPGTRLLVL.

The chain is built from TRBV6-1 and TRBJ1-5, with TRBD1 matching over 10 bases. The CDR3 extends over 14 amino acids. V shed 6 bases and J 7 bases; nucleotides not matched to a gene: 6. Germline assignment: CDR1 MNHNS and CDR2 SASEGT. The CDR3 nucleotides read TGTGCCAGCAGACCGGGACAGGGGAGCCAGCCCCAGCATTTT. It is translated as CASRPGQGSQPQHF.

The V gene is TRBV19, the J gene TRBJ1-2, with D possibly being TRBD1 (6 bases). Trimming took off 9 bases at V and 8 bases at J, with 13 bases between the two ends. Germline-derived CDR1 and CDR2 are LNHDA and SQIVND (reference sequence). This CDR3 spans 11 amino acids. The CDR3 DNA is TGTGCCAGCACAGGGAGGGAGGGCTACACCTTC. Translation gives CASTGREGYTF. The full variable domain, rest sourced from reference TRBV19 and TRBJ1-2, is DGGITQSPKYLFRKEGQNVTLSCEQNLNHDAMYWYRQDPGQGLRLIYYSQIVNDFQKGDIAEGYSVSREKKESFPLTVTSAQKNPTAFYLCASTGREGYTFGSGTRLTVV.

The chain has TRBV2 and TRBJ2-7; 7 positions agree with TRBD1. V shed 6 bases and J 2 bases; nucleotides not matched to a gene: 13. The CDR3 runs 16 residues. Germline CDR1 SNHLY, CDR2 FYNNEI. CDR3 sequence reads: CASRGTVLAMAYEQYF. The CDR3, as DNA: TGTGCCAGCAGGGGGACAGTTCTAGCTATGGCCTACGAGCAGTACTTC. Based on the CDR3 plus reference TRBV2 and TRBJ2-7, the full variable domain is EPEVTQTPSHQVTQMGQEVILRCVPISNHLYFYWYRQILGQKVEFLVSFYNNEISEKSEIFDDQFSVERPDGSNFTLKIRSTKLEDSAMYFCASRGTVLAMAYEQYFGPGTRLTVT.